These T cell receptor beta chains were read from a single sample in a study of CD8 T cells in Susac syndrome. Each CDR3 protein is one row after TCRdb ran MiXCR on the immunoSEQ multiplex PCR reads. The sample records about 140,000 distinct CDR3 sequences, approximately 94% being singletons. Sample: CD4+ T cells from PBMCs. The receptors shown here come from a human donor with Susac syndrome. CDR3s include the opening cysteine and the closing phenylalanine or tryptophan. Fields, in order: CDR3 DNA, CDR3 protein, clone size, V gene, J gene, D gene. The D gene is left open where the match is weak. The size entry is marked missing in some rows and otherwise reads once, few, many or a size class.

TGCGCCAGCAGCCAACCCGGGCGTAGTGGGACCCAGTACTTC,CASSQPGRSGTQYF,NA,TRBV4-1,TRBJ2-5,NA
TGTGCCAGCAGCGTAGGTAGTAGCCCGTCGTACAATGAGCAGTTCTTC,CASSVGSSPSYNEQFF,NA,TRBV9,TRBJ2-1,NA
TGCGCCAGCAGCCAATCCCGCTCCCCCCTGGACGAGCAGTACTTC,CASSQSRSPLDEQYF,NA,TRBV4-1,TRBJ2-7,NA
TGTGCCAGCAGCCAGGGGGGCCGGGACGAGCAGTACTTC,CASSQGGRDEQYF,NA,TRBV3-1,TRBJ2-7,NA
TGTGCCAGCAGGGGGTTGGAAGAGACCCAGTACTTC,CASRGLEETQYF,NA,TRBV2,TRBJ2-5,NA
TGCAGTGCTAGGGTCCAGAGGGCGAACTATGGCTACACCTTC,CSARVQRANYGYTF,NA,TRBV20-1,TRBJ1-2,NA
TGCAGTGCTAGAGATCTGAACAGCAATCAGCCCCAGCATTTT,CSARDLNSNQPQHF,NA,TRBV20-1,TRBJ1-5,NA
TGCAGCGCGGGGACTAGCGGGGGAGAGACCCAGTACTTC,CSAGTSGGETQYF,NA,TRBV29-1,TRBJ2-5,TRBD2
TGCAGCGTTGAAGGGCGGGGTCACACAGATACGCAGTATTTT,CSVEGRGHTDTQYF,NA,TRBV29-1,TRBJ2-3,NA
TGCGCCATCGGGACAGGGGTTGGTGAGACGCAGTATTTT,CAIGTGVGETQYF,NA,TRBV4-1,TRBJ2-3,TRBD1
TGTGCCAGCAGCGAGAGCCCGACAGGGGCATTGAGCAATCAGCCCCAGCATTTT,CASSESPTGALSNQPQHF,NA,TRBV5-4,TRBJ1-5,TRBD1
TGTGCCACCAGTGATTCGGTCACCAATGAGCAGTTCTTC,CATSDSVTNEQFF,NA,TRBV24-1,TRBJ2-1,NA
TGCAGTGCCAGGGTTTTCGTCGGGGAGCTGTTTTTT,CSARVFVGELFF,NA,TRBV20-1,TRBJ2-2,NA
TGTGCCAGCTCACGGGATGCGGGGAGCTCCTACGAGCAGTACTTC,CASSRDAGSSYEQYF,NA,TRBV18,TRBJ2-7,NA
TGTGCCAGCGGTGGCGACTCCTACGAGCAGTACTTC,CASGGDSYEQYF,NA,TRBV2,TRBJ2-7,NA
TGTGCCAGCAGCCAAATGGTGGTTATGGAGACCCAGTACTTC,CASSQMVVMETQYF,NA,TRBV3-1,TRBJ2-5,NA
TGTGCCAGCAGCCCAGGCTTATGGGGGGCAGTGGAGACCCAGTACTTC,CASSPGLWGAVETQYF,NA,TRBV7-2,TRBJ2-5,NA
TGTGCCAGCAGCTTAGGGTTAATGGACCAAGAGACCCAGTACTTC,CASSLGLMDQETQYF,NA,TRBV7-2,TRBJ2-5,NA
TGTGCCAGCAGTAGAGGGGGGTCCTATGGCTACACCTTC,CASSRGGSYGYTF,NA,TRBV25-1,TRBJ1-2,NA
TGCAGCGTTGCAGGGGTCGGAGAGACCCAGTACTTC,CSVAGVGETQYF,NA,TRBV29-1,TRBJ2-5,NA
TGCAGTGCCTTCGACAGAAACACTGAAGCTTTCTTT,CSAFDRNTEAFF,once,TRBV20-1,TRBJ1-1,NA
TGCAGTGCTACCTTAGGACACTTGAACACTGAAGCTTTCTTT,CSATLGHLNTEAFF,NA,TRBV20-1,TRBJ1-1,NA
TGTGCCAGCAGCACGGGACTCACAACCTACGAGCAGTACTTC,CASSTGLTTYEQYF,once,TRBV7-2,TRBJ2-7,NA
TGTGCCAGCAGCGTAGCCTCCCGGAAACAAGAGACCCAGTACTTC,CASSVASRKQETQYF,NA,TRBV9,TRBJ2-5,NA
TGTGCCAGCAGCTTTCGGCAGAGTTCACCCCTCCACTTT,CASSFRQSSPLHF,NA,TRBV11-2,TRBJ1-6,NA
TGTGCCATCAGTGAGTTGGCCCGGGAGACCCAGTACTTC,CAISELARETQYF,NA,TRBV10-3,TRBJ2-5,NA
TGCAGTGCTAGAGGCTCCGCGTCGGGAATTCCTTACTACGAGCAGTACTTC,CSARGSASGIPYYEQYF,NA,TRBV20-1,TRBJ2-7,NA
TGTGCCAGCTTCTGGCAGCCCAATCAGCCCCAGCATTTT,CASFWQPNQPQHF,NA,TRBV6-6,TRBJ1-5,NA
TGCAGTGCTCCCAATCTCAAATCACTAGTTGGGGGGGGCACAGATACGCAGTATTTT,CSAPNLKSLVGGGTDTQYF,NA,TRBV20-1,TRBJ2-3,TRBD2
TGCGCCAGCAGCTTGGAAGGACTAGCGTGGGAGACCCAGTACTTC,CASSLEGLAWETQYF,NA,TRBV5-1,TRBJ2-5,TRBD2
TGCGCCAGCAGCGACCTAGCGGGAGATTTAGGCAATGAGCAGTTCTTC,CASSDLAGDLGNEQFF,NA,TRBV4-1,TRBJ2-1,TRBD2
TGCAGTGCTTCTACTAGTAACGCTTACAATGAGCAGTTCTTC,CSASTSNAYNEQFF,NA,TRBV20-1,TRBJ2-1,NA
TGTGCCAGCAGTCAACCCGACAGGGGGCTAAGCAATCAGCCCCAGCATTTT,CASSQPDRGLSNQPQHF,NA,TRBV6-2/TRBV6-3,TRBJ1-5,TRBD1
TGTGCCACCTACCCCGGGGATGCCACTGAAGCTTTCTTT,CATYPGDATEAFF,NA,TRBV12-3/TRBV12-4,TRBJ1-1,NA
TGCAGCGCGGGACGGCAAGGAAACACCATATATTTT,CSAGRQGNTIYF,NA,TRBV29-1,TRBJ1-3,NA
TGTGCCAGCAGTTTATTAGATAATCAGCCCCAGCATTTT,CASSLLDNQPQHF,NA,TRBV28,TRBJ1-5,NA
TGCAGCGTTGGACAGAAACTCACCGGGGAGCTGTTTTTT,CSVGQKLTGELFF,NA,TRBV29-1,TRBJ2-2,NA
TGTGCCAGCAGCGTAACGGACAGTCCGGCGGGCTACACCTTC,CASSVTDSPAGYTF,once,TRBV9,TRBJ1-2,NA
TGTGCCAGCAGCTTGAACAGGGGGTCTGGAGAAGAGACCCAGTACTTC,CASSLNRGSGEETQYF,NA,TRBV13,TRBJ2-5,TRBD1
TGTGCCAGCAGTAGATCCGAAACCTACGAGCAGTACTTC,CASSRSETYEQYF,NA,TRBV6-2/TRBV6-3,TRBJ2-7,NA
TGTGCCAGCAGCGCGACTAGCGGGGGAGAGACCCAGTACTTC,CASSATSGGETQYF,NA,TRBV9,TRBJ2-5,TRBD2
TGTGCCAGCAGCTTAGGGTCTAATGAAAAACTGTTTTTT,CASSLGSNEKLFF,NA,TRBV7-9,TRBJ1-4,NA
TGTGCCAGCAGCGTCGACTTTAGCTCCTACAATGAGCAGTTCTTC,CASSVDFSSYNEQFF,NA,TRBV9,TRBJ2-1,NA
TGTGCCAGCAGTGAGGGGGTGGGCAGCCCCGTCTATGGCTACACCTTC,CASSEGVGSPVYGYTF,NA,TRBV6-4,TRBJ1-2,NA
TGTGCCAGCAGCTTAGAGGGACATAGCTCCTACGAGCAGTACTTC,CASSLEGHSSYEQYF,once,TRBV7-6,TRBJ2-7,NA
TGCGCCAGCAGCAAGGGACTAGCAGGGGTTGAGCAGTTCTTC,CASSKGLAGVEQFF,NA,TRBV4-1,TRBJ2-1,TRBD2
TGCAGTGCTAGCGGGGGGGCGACAGATACGCAGTATTTT,CSASGGATDTQYF,NA,TRBV20-1,TRBJ2-3,TRBD2
TGTGCCAGCAGCTTTTATGGGGGTAATACGCAGTATTTT,CASSFYGGNTQYF,NA,TRBV5-4,TRBJ2-3,NA
TGTGCCAGTAGTATCGGGACTGGAGGGGCGGTTGGCTACACCTTC,CASSIGTGGAVGYTF,NA,TRBV19,TRBJ1-2,NA
TGCGCCAGCAGCCACCTGACAGGGAACACTGAAGCTTTCTTT,CASSHLTGNTEAFF,NA,TRBV4-1,TRBJ1-1,NA
TGTGCCAGCAGCCAAGTGTGGGGAGCAGAGACCCAGTACTTC,CASSQVWGAETQYF,once,TRBV14,TRBJ2-5,NA